The 8 T cell receptor beta chains below all came from one sample that was sequenced in a study of early T cells in non-severe SARS-CoV-2 infection. TCRdb re-called the 5' RACE reads with MiXCR, one entry per CDR3 protein. The sample contains 74,000 or so distinct CDR3 sequences, 9.5% to 13% of which appear only once. The specimen sequenced was whole blood. The receptors derive from an adult who was a healthcare worker with PCR-confirmed SARS-CoV-2 infection or an uninfected control (not recorded which).

This clonotype was counted a few times. The CDR3 DNA reads TGCGCCAGCAGCCAACCGGGACAGAGTAATGAAAAACTGTTTTTT. Encoded protein: CASSQPGQSNEKLFF. This chain joins TRBV4-1 and TRBJ1-4; 7 positions match TRBD1. The CDR3 has 15 residues. CDR1 and CDR2 (germline): MGHRA, YSYEKL. The junction had 4 bases not matched to a gene; V was cut back by 2 bases and J by 4 bases.

This clonotype showed up many times. This sequence joins TRBV30 and TRBJ2-2; tentative D call: TRBD2 (6 bases). Germline CDR1 reads GTSNPN; CDR2 reads SVGIG (reference sequence). CDR3 size: 16 residues. Trimming took off 3 bases at V and 2 bases at J, with 16 bases between the two ends. The CDR3 DNA reads TGTGCCTGGAGCCGGAGGGGACTGCTAAACACCGGGGAGCTGTTTTTT. This codes for CAWSRRGLLNTGELFF.

The CDR3 protein is CASTTHTTNEKLFF. The CDR3, as DNA: TGCGCCAGCACTACACATACAACTAATGAAAAACTGTTTTTT. This sequence joins TRBV5-1 and TRBJ1-4; no clear D gene. Trimming took off 6 bases at V and 0 bases at J, with 9 bases between the two ends. Per the germline V gene, CDR1 is SGHRS and CDR2 is YFSETQ. CDR3 length: 14 residues.

This clonotype was counted at least ten times. V gene TRBV6-1 combines with J gene TRBJ1-2; D perhaps matches TRBD1 (6 bases). The V and J ends lost 5 bases and 2 bases respectively, with 12 bases between them. CDR1 is MNHNS and CDR2 is SASEGT in the germline V gene. There are 14 residues in the CDR3. In DNA form, the CDR3 reads TGTGCCAGCAGTCCTAGCAGGGGCAACTATGGCTACACCTTC. This translates into CASSPSRGNYGYTF.

This rearrangement joins TRBV13 to TRBJ1-3; 7 bases map to TRBD1. In germline, CDR1 is PRHDT, CDR2 FYEKMQ (reference sequence). The CDR3 is 13 residues long. The V and J ends lost 5 bases and 7 bases, in that order; junction bases with no gene match: 5. CDR3 loop: CASSQTGRNTIYF. As DNA, the CDR3 is TGTGCCAGCAGCCAGACAGGGAGGAACACCATATATTTT.

The rearrangement joins TRBV7-6 to TRBJ2-1, with TRBD1 matching over 7 bases. In germline, CDR1 is SGHVS, CDR2 FNYEAQ. The ends lost 5 bases at V and 4 bases at J; junction bases unmatched: 8. The CDR3 spans 15 residues. The CDR3 here is CASSLDRAKYNEQFF. The CDR3 nucleotides are TGTGCCAGCAGCCTCGACAGGGCTAAGTACAATGAGCAGTTCTTC.

This clonotype showed up many times. The rearrangement links TRBV5-1 to TRBJ2-1; maybe TRBD2 (6 bases). In germline, CDR1 is SGHRS, CDR2 YFSETQ. Trimming pared 2 bases from V and 7 bases from J, leaving 10 bases between. The CDR3 has 13 amino acids. CDR3 residues: CASSFGAGNEQFF. CDR3 nucleotide sequence: TGCGCCAGCAGCTTCGGGGCGGGGAATGAGCAGTTCTTC.

This clonotype was found a few times. The rearrangement uses TRBV24-1 and TRBJ2-3, with D unresolved. The CDR3 has 13 amino acids. Germline loops: CDR1 KGHDR, CDR2 SFDVKD. V was pared by 3 bases and J by 0 bases, with 3 bases between. CDR3 sequence reads: CATSDRSTDTQYF. CDR3 DNA: TGTGCCACCAGTGATCGAAGCACAGATACGCAGTATTTT.